Given below is one TCR beta chain in context. Its cognate antigen is unknown. Sequencing used immunoSEQ multiplex PCR; TCRdb keeps in-frame clones, though not all of them. Here the sample spans hundreds of thousands of clones, approximately 87% being singletons. The data were taken from a study of cytomegalovirus exposure and HLA in healthy donors. Notes on the study in general: With high specificity and sensitivity, the classifier reportedly diagnosed cytomegalovirus status. Subsequent analysis revealed that first-cohort TCR clusters tended to co-occur in the roughly 120 validation repertoires. Cytomegalovirus-associated status was assigned to fewer than 200 TCR beta chains. In vitro work confirmed that three CMV-associated chains recognize CMV antigens.

CDR3 length: 14 amino acids. Germline CDR1 is SGHRS and CDR2 is YFSETQ. V gave up 1 base and J gave up 3 bases; unmatched junction bases: 4. The rearrangement links TRBV5-1 to TRBJ2-7; 7 bases map to TRBD1. The origin of this receptor is a man aged 18 to 29 in good health and CMV-seronegative. Sequenced sample: PBMCs. The CDR3 loop reads CASSLYTGDYEQYF. CDR3 DNA: TGCGCCAGCAGCTTGTACACAGGGGACTACGAGCAGTACTTC. Full variable domain (outside the CDR3, taken from reference TRBV5-1 and TRBJ2-7): KAGVTQTPRYLIKTRGQQVTLSCSPISGHRSVSWYQQTPGQGLQFLFEYFSETQRNKGNFPGRFSGRQFSNSRSEMNVSTLELGDSALYLCASSLYTGDYEQYFGPGTRLTVT.